The 13 T cell receptor beta chains presented below share a single source sample, sequenced in a study of blood T cell repertoires in COVID-19. Profiled with immunoSEQ multiplex PCR; TCRdb holds only in-frame clones, not every one. The sample yields roughly 250,000 clones, roughly 82% seen once. Sequenced sample: PBMCs or T cells enriched from blood (not recorded which). These receptors were collected from a woman between 45 and 65 years old who had recovered from COVID-19.

The V and J genes are TRBV11-3 and TRBJ2-5; a possible D gene is TRBD1 (5 bases). The CDR3 contains 14 residues. Trimming left V 8 bases short and J 5 bases short, with 18 bases between. CDR1 is SGHNT and CDR2 is YENEEA in the germline V gene. The CDR3 protein is CASAGSRAPETQYF. For the CDR3, the DNA is TGTGCCAGCGCAGGGTCAAGGGCGCCGGAGACCCAGTACTTC.

At least ten counts were recorded for this clone. This rearrangement joins TRBV30 to TRBJ1-4; D uncertain. This CDR3 has 13 residues. The germline gives CDR1 GTSNPN, CDR2 SVGIG (reference sequence). Trimming left V 0 bases short and J 14 bases short, with 16 bases between. CDR3 bases: TGTGCCTGGAGTGTAGGTCCGGGAGAGAGCCTGTTTTTT. Translation: CAWSVGPGESLFF. Looking up the rest from reference TRBV30 and TRBJ1-4 gives the full variable domain: SQTIHQWPATLVQPVGSPLSLECTVEGTSNPNLYWYRQAAGRGLQLLFYSVGIGQISSEVPQNLSASRPQDRQFILSSKKLLLSDSGFYLCAWSVGPGESLFFGSGTQLSVL.

This chain uses TRBV28 with TRBJ2-1; 11 bases fit TRBD2. Germline values: CDR1 MDHEN, CDR2 SYDVKM. This CDR3 is built from 17 residues. The trim removed 5 bases at V and 4 bases at J, leaving 10 bases unmatched. This chain's CDR3 is CASSTPLGLAGYNEQFF. The CDR3 DNA reads TGTGCCAGCAGTACACCACTCGGACTAGCGGGTTACAATGAGCAGTTCTTC.

The chain recombines TRBV7-2 with TRBJ2-7; 11 bases agree with TRBD2. This CDR3 contains 16 residues. J gave up 0 bases and V 5 bases, and 6 bases lay outside the gene matches. The germline V gene encodes CDR1 SGHTA and CDR2 FQGNSA. The CDR3 region is CASSRSSGGFSYEQYF. DNA for the CDR3: TGTGCCAGCAGCCGCTCTAGCGGGGGGTTCTCCTACGAGCAGTACTTC.

This chain uses TRBV11-3 with TRBJ2-1; a weak D match, TRBD2 (6 bases). This CDR3 spans 13 amino acids. Between the trimmed V and J ends, which lost 5 bases and 5 bases, there was a span of 10 bases. CDR1 is SGHNT and CDR2 is YENEEA in the germline V gene. CDR3 DNA: TGTGCCAGCAGCCGGGGGTTAGACAATGAGCAGTTCTTC. It is translated as CASSRGLDNEQFF.

The chain employs TRBV19 and TRBJ1-5; 10 bases align to TRBD1. Germline CDR1 is LNHDA and CDR2 is SQIVND (reference sequence). This CDR3 is built from 16 residues. Losses at the gene ends were 1 base for V and 7 bases for J; bases not matched to a gene: 7. CDR3 in DNA: TGTGCCAGTAGTATAGTCCAAGGGACAGGGGTCCAGCCCCAGCATTTT. This codes for CASSIVQGTGVQPQHF.

The count of this clone is one. The gene calls are TRBV20-1 and TRBJ1-1; the D gene is possibly TRBD1 (5 bases). Germline assignment: CDR1 DFQATT and CDR2 SNEGSKA (reference sequence). This CDR3 region has 11 residues. CDR3 coding DNA: TGCAGATCCGGGGGGAACACTGAAGCTTTCTTT. Translated, it gives CRSGGNTEAFF.

The V gene is TRBV28, the J gene TRBJ2-1; 10 bases fit TRBD2. This CDR3 spans 15 amino acids. The junction had 4 bases not matched to a gene; V was cut back by 4 bases and J by 4 bases. Germline loops: CDR1 MDHEN, CDR2 SYDVKM. CDR3 loop: CASSSPAGGYNEQFF. CDR3 bases: TGTGCCAGCAGTTCCCCAGCGGGAGGGTACAATGAGCAGTTCTTC. Full variable domain (missing parts from reference TRBV28 and TRBJ2-1): DVKVTQSSRYLVKRTGEKVFLECVQDMDHENMFWYRQDPGLGLRLIYFSYDVKMKEKGDIPEGYSVSREKKERFSLILESASTNQTSMYLCASSSPAGGYNEQFFGPGTRLTVL.

This sequence joins TRBV7-2 and TRBJ2-7, with D unresolved. There are 14 residues in the CDR3. Trimming took 2 bases from V and 3 from J, leaving 11 bases between them. Germline CDR1 SGHTA, CDR2 FQGNSA. CDR3 amino acids: CASSLFGQSYEQYF. The CDR3, as DNA: TGTGCCAGCAGCTTATTTGGGCAGAGCTACGAGCAGTACTTC.

The CDR3 nucleotides read TGTGCCAGCAAGGGGTCCGGCTTCTCTGGGGCCAACGTCCTGACTTTC. This encodes CASKGSGFSGANVLTF. This chain uses TRBV2 with TRBJ2-6; tentative D call: TRBD1 (5 bases). The CDR3 extends over 16 amino acids. The V gene lost 7 bases and the J gene lost 0 bases, with 13 bases spanning the gap. Looked up from germline, CDR1 is SNHLY and CDR2 is FYNNEI.

The rearrangement uses TRBV11-1 and TRBJ2-7; D not resolved. Trimming stripped 0 bases from V and 3 bases from J, with 6 bases between. In germline, CDR1 is SGHAT, CDR2 FQDESV (reference sequence). This CDR3 region has 13 residues. CDR3 sequence reads: CASSLARSYEQYF. CDR3 coding DNA: TGTGCCAGCAGCTTAGCGAGGAGCTACGAGCAGTACTTC.

V and J are TRBV7-2 and TRBJ2-7; 12 nucleotides align to TRBD2. V lost 5 bases, J lost 7 bases, and 9 bases stayed unmatched. Germline values: CDR1 SGHTA, CDR2 FQGNSA. The CDR3 sequence is 15 residues long. The CDR3 DNA reads as TGTGCCAGCAGCCCCTACCTAGCGGGAGGGGGAGAGCAGTACTTC. It translates to CASSPYLAGGGEQYF. Based on the CDR3 plus reference TRBV7-2 and TRBJ2-7, the full variable domain is GAGVSQSPSNKVTEKGKDVELRCDPISGHTALYWYRQSLGQGLEFLIYFQGNSAPDKSGLPSDRFSAERTGGSVSTLTIQRTQQEDSAVYLCASSPYLAGGGEQYFGPGTRLTVT.

The chain joins TRBV5-1 to TRBJ2-7; no clear D gene. CDR1 SGHRS and CDR2 YFSETQ come from the germline V gene. The CDR3 covers 13 residues. Trimming cost V 3 bases and J 2 bases, with 9 bases left between them. CDR3 in amino acids: CASSSDFTYEQYF. CDR3 bases: TGCGCCAGCAGCTCTGACTTTACCTACGAGCAGTACTTC.